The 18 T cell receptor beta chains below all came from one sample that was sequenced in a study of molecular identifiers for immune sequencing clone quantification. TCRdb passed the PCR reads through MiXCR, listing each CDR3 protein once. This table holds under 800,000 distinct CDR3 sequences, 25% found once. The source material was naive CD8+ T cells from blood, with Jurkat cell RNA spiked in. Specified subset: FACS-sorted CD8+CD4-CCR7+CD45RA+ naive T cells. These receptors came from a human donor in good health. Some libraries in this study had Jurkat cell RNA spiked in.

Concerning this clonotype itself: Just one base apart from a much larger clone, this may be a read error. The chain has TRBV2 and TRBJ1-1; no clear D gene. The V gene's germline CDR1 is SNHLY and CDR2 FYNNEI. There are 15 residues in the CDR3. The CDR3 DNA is TGTGCCAGCAGTGAAATTTCGGGCCCCGGCTCTGAAGCTTACTTT. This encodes CASSEISGPGSEAYF.

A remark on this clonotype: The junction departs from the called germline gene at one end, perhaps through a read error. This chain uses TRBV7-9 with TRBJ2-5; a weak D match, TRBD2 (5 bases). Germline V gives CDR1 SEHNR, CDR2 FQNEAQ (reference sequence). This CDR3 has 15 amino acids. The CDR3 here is CASSPRWETSETQCF. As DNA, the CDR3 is TGTGCCAGCAGCCCCCGCTGGGAGACGTCGGAGACCCAGTGCTTC. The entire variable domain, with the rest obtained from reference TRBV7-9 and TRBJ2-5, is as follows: DTGVSQNPRHKITKRGQNVTFRCDPISEHNRLYWYRQTLGQGPEFLTYFQNEAQLEKSRLLSDRFSAERPKGSFSTLEIQRTEQGDSAMYLCASSPRWETSETQCFGPGTRLLVL.

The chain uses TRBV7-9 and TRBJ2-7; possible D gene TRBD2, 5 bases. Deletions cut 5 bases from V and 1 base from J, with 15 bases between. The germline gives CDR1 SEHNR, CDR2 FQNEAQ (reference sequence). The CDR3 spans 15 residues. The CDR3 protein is CASSASRASSYEQYF. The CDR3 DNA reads TGTGCCAGCAGCGCCTCGAGGGCCAGTTCCTACGAGCAGTACTTC. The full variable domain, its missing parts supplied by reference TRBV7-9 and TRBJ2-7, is DTGVSQNPRHKITKRGQNVTFRCDPISEHNRLYWYRQTLGQGPEFLTYFQNEAQLEKSRLLSDRFSAERPKGSFSTLEIQRTEQGDSAMYLCASSASRASSYEQYFGPGTRLTVT.

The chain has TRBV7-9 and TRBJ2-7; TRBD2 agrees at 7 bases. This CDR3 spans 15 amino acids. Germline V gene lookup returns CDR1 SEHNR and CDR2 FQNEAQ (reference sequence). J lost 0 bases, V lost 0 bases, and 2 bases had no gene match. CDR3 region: CASSLASGRSYEQYF. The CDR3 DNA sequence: TGTGCCAGCAGCTTAGCTAGCGGGCGCTCCTACGAGCAGTACTTC.

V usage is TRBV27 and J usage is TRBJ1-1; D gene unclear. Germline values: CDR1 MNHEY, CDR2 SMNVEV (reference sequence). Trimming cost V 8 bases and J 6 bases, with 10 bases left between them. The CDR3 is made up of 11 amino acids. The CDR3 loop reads CASGYGAEAFF. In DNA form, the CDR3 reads TGTGCCAGCGGTTATGGTGCTGAAGCTTTCTTT.

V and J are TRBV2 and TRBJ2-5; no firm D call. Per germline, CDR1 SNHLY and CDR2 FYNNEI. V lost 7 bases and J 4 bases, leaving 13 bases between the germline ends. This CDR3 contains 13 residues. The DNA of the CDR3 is TGTGCCAGCAAGGTGGGGAAGGTAGAGACCCAGTACTTC. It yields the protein CASKVGKVETQYF.

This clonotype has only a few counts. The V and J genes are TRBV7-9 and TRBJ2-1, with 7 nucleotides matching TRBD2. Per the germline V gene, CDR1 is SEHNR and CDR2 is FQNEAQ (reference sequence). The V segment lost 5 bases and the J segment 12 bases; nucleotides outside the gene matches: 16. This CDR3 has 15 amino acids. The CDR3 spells CASSAPGTTLAGQFF. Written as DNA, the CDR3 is TGTGCCAGCAGCGCGCCCGGGACTACTCTCGCCGGGCAGTTCTTC.

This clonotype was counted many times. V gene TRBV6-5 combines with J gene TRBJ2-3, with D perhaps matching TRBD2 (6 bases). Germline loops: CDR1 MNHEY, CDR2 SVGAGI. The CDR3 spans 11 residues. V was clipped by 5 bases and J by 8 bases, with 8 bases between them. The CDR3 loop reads CASSVGGTQYF. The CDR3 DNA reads TGTGCCAGCAGTGTGGGGGGTACGCAGTATTTT.

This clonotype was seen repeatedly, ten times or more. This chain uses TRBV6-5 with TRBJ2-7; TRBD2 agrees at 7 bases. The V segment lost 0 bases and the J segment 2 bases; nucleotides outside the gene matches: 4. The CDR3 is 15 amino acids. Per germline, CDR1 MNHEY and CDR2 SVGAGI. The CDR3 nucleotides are TGTGCCAGCAGTTACTCGAGTGGGGGGGCCTACGAGCAGTACTTC. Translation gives CASSYSSGGAYEQYF.

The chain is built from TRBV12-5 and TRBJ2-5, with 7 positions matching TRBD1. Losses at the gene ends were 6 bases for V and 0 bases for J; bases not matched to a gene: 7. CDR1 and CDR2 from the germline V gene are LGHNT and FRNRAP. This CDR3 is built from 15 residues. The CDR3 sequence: CASGPSGGYQETQYF. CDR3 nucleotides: TGTGCTAGTGGGCCTTCAGGGGGTTACCAAGAGACCCAGTACTTC.

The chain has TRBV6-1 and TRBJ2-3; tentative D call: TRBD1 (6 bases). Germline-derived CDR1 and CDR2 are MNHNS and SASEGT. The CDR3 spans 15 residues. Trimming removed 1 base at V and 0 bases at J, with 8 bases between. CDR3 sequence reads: CASSEGTASTDTQYF. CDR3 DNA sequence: TGTGCCAGCAGTGAAGGGACAGCCAGCACAGATACGCAGTATTTT.

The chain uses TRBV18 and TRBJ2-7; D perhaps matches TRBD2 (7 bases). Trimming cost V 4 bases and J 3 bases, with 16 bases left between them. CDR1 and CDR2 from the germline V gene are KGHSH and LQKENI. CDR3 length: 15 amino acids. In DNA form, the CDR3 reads TGTGCCAGCTCACGCCTAGGGGGGGCAGACTACGAGCAGTACTTC. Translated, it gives CASSRLGGADYEQYF.

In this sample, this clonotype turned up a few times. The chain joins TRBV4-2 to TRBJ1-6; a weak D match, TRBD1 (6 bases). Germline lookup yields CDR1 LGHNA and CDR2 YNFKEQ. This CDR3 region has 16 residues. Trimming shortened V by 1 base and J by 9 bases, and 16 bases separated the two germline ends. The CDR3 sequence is CASSQGLRGVVSPLHF. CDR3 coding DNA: TGTGCCAGCAGCCAAGGTCTCAGGGGCGTCGTTTCACCCCTCCACTTT.

The CDR3 nucleotides read TGTGCCAGCAGCCGAAGGTTTGGGGCTAGCACAGATACGCAGTATTTT. This gives the protein CASSRRFGASTDTQYF. The V gene is TRBV9, the J gene TRBJ2-3; TRBD1 might be the D (5 bases). V dropped 4 bases and J dropped 0 bases, with 15 bases sitting between them. The CDR3 loop spans 16 amino acids. Germline assignment: CDR1 SGDLS and CDR2 YYNGEE.

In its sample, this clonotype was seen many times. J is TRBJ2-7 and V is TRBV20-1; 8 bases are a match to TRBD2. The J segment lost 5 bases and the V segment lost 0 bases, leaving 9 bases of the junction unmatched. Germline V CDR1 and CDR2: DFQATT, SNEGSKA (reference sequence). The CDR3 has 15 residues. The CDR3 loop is CSARDHRAGVDEQYF. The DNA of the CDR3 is TGCAGTGCTAGAGATCATCGAGCGGGAGTAGACGAGCAGTACTTC.

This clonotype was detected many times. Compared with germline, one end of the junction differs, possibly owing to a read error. DNA for the CDR3: TGTGCCAGCAGTCAGGACAGTACCTACGAGCAGTACTTC. Its translation is CASSQDSTYEQYF. This chain links TRBV4-1 with TRBJ2-7; tentatively, D is TRBD1 (6 bases). The CDR3 is 13 amino acids. Germline V CDR1 and CDR2: MGHRA, YSYEKL.

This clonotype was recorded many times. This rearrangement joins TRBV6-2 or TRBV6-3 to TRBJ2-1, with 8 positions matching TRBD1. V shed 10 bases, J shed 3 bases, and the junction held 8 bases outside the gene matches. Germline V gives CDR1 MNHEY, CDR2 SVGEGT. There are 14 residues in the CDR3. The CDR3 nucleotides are TGTGCCACCAAGCCCGGGACAGGCTACAATGAGCAGTTCTTC. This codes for CATKPGTGYNEQFF.

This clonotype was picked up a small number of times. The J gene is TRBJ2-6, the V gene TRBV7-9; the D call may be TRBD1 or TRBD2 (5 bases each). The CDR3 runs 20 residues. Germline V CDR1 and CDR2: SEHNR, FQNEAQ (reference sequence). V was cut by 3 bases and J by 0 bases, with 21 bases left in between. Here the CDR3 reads CASSFIRDVGNGSGANVLTF. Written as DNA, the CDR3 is TGTGCCAGCAGCTTCATCCGGGACGTAGGAAACGGCTCTGGGGCCAACGTCCTGACTTTC.